The TCR beta chain described here comes from a study of T cells after posttransplantation cyclophosphamide. Findings of the study overall: Recipient CMV seropositivity and CMV reactivation strongly tracked TRB clonality. Donor CD8+ memory clones often dominated recipient blood repertoires at later times. Blood and skin or GI T cell repertoires showed limited TRB overlap.

Germline assignment: CDR1 SGDLS and CDR2 YYNGEE. V gave up 4 bases and J gave up 5 bases; unmatched junction bases: 7. This CDR3 contains 14 residues. Worth noting for this clone: Its specificity is unknown.

This related bone marrow graft donor gave peripheral blood on the day of marrow donation. Sequencing was performed with immunoSEQ multiplex PCR; in TCRdb, only in-frame clones are kept and a portion is missing. The sample includes more than 20,000 clones, about 76% seen only once; the top ten take about 0.7%. J is TRBJ1-1 and V is TRBV9, with 8 bases aligning to TRBD1. This TCR was sampled from a woman aged 55-75 years in good health, CMV-negative, and a related stem cell transplant donor. The sequencing input was memory CD4+ T cells sorted from PBMCs. CDR3 amino acids: CASSNRQGMTEAFF. CDR3 sequence (DNA): TGTGCCAGCAGCAACCGACAGGGGATGACTGAAGCTTTCTTT.